Presented here are 10 T cell receptor beta chains from one specimen sequenced in a study of blood T cell repertoires in COVID-19 (dated by TCRdb to the early 2020s). The library was generated by the immunoSEQ multiplex PCR assay. TCRdb took this table from immuneACCESS and kept in-frame rearrangements with V and J called. Such tables lack part of the clones; where checked against another copy, unresolved V genes explain under half of the gap, and the rest is unexplained. This sample gives under 350,000 clones in total; over 65% of them show up just once. The ten largest make up over 4.5% of the sample. Sequencing was performed on peripheral blood. These receptors all stem from a man in his sixties who had recovered from COVID-19.

This sequence joins TRBV18 and TRBJ2-5, with TRBD2 matching 15 bases. Germline assignment: CDR1 KGHSH and CDR2 LQKENI. The CDR3 spans 17 residues. V lost 4 bases and J lost 4; bases outside the gene matches: 7. CDR3 sequence (DNA): TGTGCCAGCTCACTCCCCACGGGACTAGCGGGAGGAGAGACCCAGTACTTC. This translates into CASSLPTGLAGGETQYF.

The genes are TRBV12-3 or TRBV12-4 and TRBJ2-3; the match to TRBD1 covers 7 bases. CDR3 length: 13 residues. V was pared by 6 bases and J by 6 bases, with 6 bases of the junction left unmatched. CDR3 amino acids: CASRRQGSDTQYF. As DNA, the CDR3 is TGTGCCAGCAGGAGACAGGGCTCGGATACGCAGTATTTT.

This clone was picked up one time. The chain employs TRBV4-1 and TRBJ1-4, with D perhaps TRBD1 (5 bases). The germline CDR1 and CDR2 sequences are MGHRA and YSYEKL. The CDR3 loop spans 13 amino acids. V lost 1 base to trimming and J lost 8 bases, with 8 bases between them. CDR3 DNA: TGCGCCAGCAGCCAAGGACGGGGGGAAAAACTGTTTTTT. Translated: CASSQGRGEKLFF.

This chain joins TRBV3-1 (or the pseudogene TRBV3-2) and TRBJ1-2; the D gene is possibly TRBD1 (5 bases). With 0 bases removed from V and 2 bases from J, the gap between germline ends came to 7 bases. This CDR3 has 14 residues. In germline, CDR1 is LGHDT, CDR2 YNNKEL (reference sequence). This CDR3 reads CASSQDPGNYGYTF. The CDR3, as DNA: TGTGCCAGCAGCCAAGACCCAGGGAACTATGGCTACACCTTC.

The rearrangement uses TRBV6-5 and TRBJ2-1; D might be TRBD1 (5 bases). CDR1 is MNHEY and CDR2 is SVGAGI in the germline V gene. With 2 bases removed from V and 3 bases from J, the gap between germline ends came to 11 bases. CDR3 length: 15 residues. CDR3 coding DNA: TGTGCCAGCAGTTACCTAGGGGTAAACTACAATGAGCAGTTCTTC. Translating gives CASSYLGVNYNEQFF.

This sequence joins TRBV6-5 and TRBJ1-5; D is perhaps TRBD1 (5 bases). Germline assignment: CDR1 MNHEY and CDR2 SVGAGI. V lost 6 bases, J lost 6 bases, and 12 bases lay in between. This CDR3 is built from 13 residues. CDR3 loop: CASRAGPTQPQHF. DNA for the CDR3: TGTGCCAGCAGGGCAGGGCCCACTCAGCCCCAGCATTTT.

This clone occurred once. V and J are TRBV27 and TRBJ2-5, with 9 bases that match TRBD2. Per germline, CDR1 MNHEY and CDR2 SMNVEV (reference sequence). The CDR3 covers 16 residues. V trimming: 6 bases; J trimming: 5 bases; junction bases outside the gene matches: 13. The CDR3 region is CASSSILAGPGETQYF. In nucleotides, the CDR3 is TGTGCCAGCAGCTCCATACTAGCGGGTCCCGGGGAGACCCAGTACTTC.

This chain joins TRBV11-2 and TRBJ2-2, with a possible D match to TRBD1 (6 bases). The CDR3 is 15 amino acids. Germline V CDR1 and CDR2: SGHAT, FQNNGV. Trimming took 3 bases from V and 0 from J, leaving 8 bases between them. CDR3 sequence (DNA): TGTGCCAGCAGCTTGGGGGACACGAACACCGGGGAGCTGTTTTTT. It yields the protein CASSLGDTNTGELFF.

This sequence joins TRBV5-8 and TRBJ2-7; 9 bases match TRBD2. With 1 base clipped from V and 4 bases from J, the junction kept 0 bases outside the gene matches. The CDR3 covers 13 residues. Germline CDR1 and CDR2: SGHTS and YDEGEE. In DNA form, the CDR3 reads TGTGCCAGCAGCTTGAGCGGGAGGTACGAGCAGTACTTC. The encoded protein is CASSLSGRYEQYF.

The chain joins TRBV19 to TRBJ2-1; a possible D gene is TRBD2 (5 bases). CDR1 LNHDA and CDR2 SQIVND come from the germline V gene (reference sequence). V lost 4 bases to trimming and J lost 4 bases, with 17 bases between them. There are 16 residues in the CDR3. The CDR3 reads CASSKNGIVVYNEQFF. CDR3 in DNA: TGTGCCAGTAGTAAAAACGGGATAGTCGTTTACAATGAGCAGTTCTTC. The complete variable domain, with remaining parts taken from reference TRBV19 and TRBJ2-1, reads DGGITQSPKYLFRKEGQNVTLSCEQNLNHDAMYWYRQDPGQGLRLIYYSQIVNDFQKGDIAEGYSVSREKKESFPLTVTSAQKNPTAFYLCASSKNGIVVYNEQFFGPGTRLTVL.